The rows below give T cell receptor beta chains drawn from one sample of a study of blood T cell repertoires in COVID-19. The data were produced by immunoSEQ multiplex PCR, yet TCRdb's version contains in-frame clones alone and is incomplete. The sample lists approximately 190,000 clones, roughly 88% seen once, with less than 7.5% in the top ten. Input material: peripheral blood. These receptors all come from a woman between 35 and 50 years old who had recovered from COVID-19. Both conserved end residues are part of each CDR3. The D gene is left open where the match is weak. Some rows have no size entry. The others give once, few or many, or a class for an expanded clone.

d_call j_call v_call clone_size cdr3_nt cdr3_aa
- TRBJ1-5 TRBV19 - TGTGCCAGTAGGAAGCAGGGGAATCAGCCCCAGCATTTT CASRKQGNQPQHF
TRBD2 TRBJ2-1 TRBV20-1 - TGCAGTGCTAGTTGGCTAGCGGGAGTGCATGAGCAGTTCTTC CSASWLAGVHEQFF
TRBD2 TRBJ2-5 TRBV6-6 - TGTGCCAGCAGTTATACTAGCGGGAGTATAGAGACCCAGTACTTC CASSYTSGSIETQYF
- TRBJ2-7 TRBV5-6 - TGTGCCAGCAGTTTAGCCGAGATCTCCTCGTTC CASSLAEISSF
TRBD2 TRBJ2-5 TRBV28 - TGTGCCAGCAAAATTAGCGGGAGGCTAATAGAGACCCAGTACTTC CASKISGRLIETQYF
- TRBJ2-1 TRBV6-5 - TGTGCCAGCACCCCTAGCTCCTACAATGAGCAGTTCTTC CASTPSSYNEQFF
TRBD2 TRBJ2-1 TRBV3-1/TRBV3-2 - TGTGCCAGCAGCCAAGAATTAGCGGGGGGGATTTACAATGAGCAGTTCTTC CASSQELAGGIYNEQFF
TRBD2 TRBJ2-1 TRBV7-2 - TGTGCCACCTCCTCCTCCGGACTAGCGGGACTCTACAATGAGCAGTTCTTC CATSSSGLAGLYNEQFF
- TRBJ1-1 TRBV5-4 - TGTGCCAGCAGCGGAAACAGGTGGGGGAACACTGAAGCTTTCTTT CASSGNRWGNTEAFF
- TRBJ1-1 TRBV19 once TGTGCCAGCCAAGATTACAGGGACACTGAAGCTTTCTTT CASQDYRDTEAFF
TRBD1 TRBJ1-6 TRBV5-1 few TGCGCCAGCAGCTTGGTTGCTCCTGGGACAGGGAGGAATTCACCCCTCCACTTT CASSLVAPGTGRNSPLHF
TRBD1 TRBJ1-1 TRBV27 - TGTGCCAGCAGTCCATGGGACAGCTTAAAATCGAACACTGAAGCTTTCTTT CASSPWDSLKSNTEAFF
- TRBJ1-2 TRBV2 few TGTGCCAGCAGCATACAGGAGAACTATGGCTACACCTTC CASSIQENYGYTF
TRBD1 TRBJ2-1 TRBV3-1/TRBV3-2 - TGTGCCAGCAGCCAAGATACAGGGGCCTGGAATGAGCAGTTCTTC CASSQDTGAWNEQFF
- TRBJ1-1 TRBV3-1/TRBV3-2 - TGTGCCAGCGGAGCGAACACTGAAGCTTTCTTT CASGANTEAFF
TRBD2 TRBJ2-7 TRBV6-5 - TGTGCCAGCAGTCGTAGCGGGAGGCGCGACGAGCAGTACTTC CASSRSGRRDEQYF
TRBD2 TRBJ2-7 TRBV9 - TGTGCCAGCAGCGTAACGGGGACTAGCGGTTCGGGGCAGTACTTC CASSVTGTSGSGQYF
- TRBJ2-1 TRBV18 - TGTGCCAGCTCACAGACTTGGCTGAACTACAATGAGCAGTTCTTC CASSQTWLNYNEQFF
- TRBJ2-7 TRBV6-6 - TGTGCCAGCAGTAACAAACAGATAATAGGATACGAGCAGTACTTC CASSNKQIIGYEQYF
TRBD2 TRBJ2-3 TRBV3-1/TRBV3-2 - TGTGCCAGCAGCCAAGTGACTAGCGGAACAGATACGCAGTATTTT CASSQVTSGTDTQYF
- TRBJ1-5 TRBV10-3 - TGTGCCATCAGTGAAGTCCCCCCGGAGGTCAATCAGCCCCAGCATTTT CAISEVPPEVNQPQHF
TRBD2 TRBJ2-1 TRBV3-1/TRBV3-2 - TGTGCCAGCAGCCAAGGACTAGCGGGGAACTACAATGAGCAGTTCTTC CASSQGLAGNYNEQFF
TRBD1 TRBJ2-2 TRBV15 - TGTGCCACCAGCAGAGGGGGACAGGGTAGGGGCGGGGAGCTGTTTTTT CATSRGGQGRGGELFF
TRBD2 TRBJ2-1 TRBV9 few TGTGCCAGCAGCGTAGCTACTAGCGGGAGTGGAGGGGTCTACAATGAGCAGTTCTTC CASSVATSGSGGVYNEQFF
TRBD1 TRBJ2-7 TRBV19 - TGTGCCAGTAGTATACCGGGACAGGGCTCCTACGAGCAGTACTTC CASSIPGQGSYEQYF
TRBD2 TRBJ2-7 TRBV5-4 - TGTGCCAGCAGCCCCGGGGCGGGAGGTCCTTACGAGCAGTACTTC CASSPGAGGPYEQYF
TRBD2 TRBJ2-1 TRBV4-2 - TGTGCCAGCAGCCAAGATTCTTCGCGGGCTAGCGGGAGTTTTGCGTTCTTC CASSQDSSRASGSFAFF
- TRBJ1-6 TRBV28 - TGTGCCAGCAGGCCTGAGGGCTTTGGGCGCTCACCCCTCCACTTT CASRPEGFGRSPLHF
- TRBJ2-1 TRBV27 - TGTGCCAGCACCGGGGGAACGGGCAATGAGCAGTTCTTC CASTGGTGNEQFF
- TRBJ2-3 TRBV7-2 - TGTGCCAGCAGCTTAATTTCGGGTACTAGCACAGATACGCAGTATTTT CASSLISGTSTDTQYF
- TRBJ2-1 TRBV4-2 - TGTGCCAGCAGCCAAGGGGAAAGGAGGGGGCTAAATGAGCAGTTCTTC CASSQGERRGLNEQFF